The 31 T cell receptor beta chains in this list originate from one sample, sequenced in a study of blood T cell repertoires in COVID-19. Method: immunoSEQ multiplex PCR; TCRdb's copy keeps in-frame clones and lacks some. The sample shows about 200,000 clones, roughly 83% of them seen only once. The material sequenced was peripheral blood. The receptors stem from a man aged 35 to 55 with acute or convalescent COVID-19.

J is TRBJ2-1 and V is TRBV28; a possible D gene is TRBD1 (5 bases). This CDR3 comprises 16 residues. Germline CDR1 and CDR2: MDHEN and SYDVKM. Trimming left V 2 bases short and J 4 bases short, with 15 bases between. CDR3 loop: CASSLSSGPLYNEQFF. CDR3 DNA sequence: TGTGCCAGCAGTTTAAGTTCAGGGCCCCTTTACAATGAGCAGTTCTTC.

This chain joins TRBV7-3 and TRBJ2-3; TRBD1 aligns across 7 bases. CDR3 length: 14 residues. J lost 5 bases, V lost 5 bases, and 7 bases had no gene match. Germline assignment: CDR1 SGHTA and CDR2 FQGTGA. In DNA, the CDR3 is TGTGCCAGCAGCCCTAGGGACAGTAGAGATACGCAGTATTTT. Protein sequence: CASSPRDSRDTQYF.

The gene calls are TRBV6-5 and TRBJ1-3, with no clear D. Germline-derived CDR1 and CDR2 are MNHEY and SVGAGI. V dropped 8 bases and J dropped 2 bases, with 16 bases sitting between them. CDR3 size: 15 residues. In DNA, the CDR3 is TGTGCCAGCTACCGACTCAACGGGGCTGGAAACACCATATATTTT. Translated, it gives CASYRLNGAGNTIYF.

V gene TRBV7-9 combines with J gene TRBJ2-1; 14 nucleotides align to TRBD2. The CDR3 length is 19 residues. Germline V CDR1 and CDR2: SEHNR, FQNEAQ (reference sequence). Unmatched junction bases numbered 8, after V lost 4 bases and J lost 0 bases. The CDR3 spells CASSSPGLAGVGSYNEQFF. The CDR3, as DNA: TGTGCCAGCAGCTCCCCGGGACTAGCGGGAGTGGGCTCCTACAATGAGCAGTTCTTC.

Here the CDR3 DNA reads TGTGCCACCAGTGCCCGGACTAGCGGGAGCTTTACGGATACGCAGTATTTT. This sequence encodes CATSARTSGSFTDTQYF. This chain connects TRBV24-1 to TRBJ2-3, with 13 positions matching TRBD2. The germline V gene has CDR1 KGHDR and CDR2 SFDVKD. V trimming: 5 bases; J trimming: 6 bases; junction bases outside the gene matches: 10. This CDR3 comprises 17 residues.

This chain connects TRBV29-1 to TRBJ1-3; D gene ambiguous. CDR1 is SQVTM, CDR2 ANQGSEA, per germline. Trimming shortened V by 1 base and J by 0 bases, and 13 bases separated the two germline ends. This CDR3 is 16 amino acids long. The CDR3 protein is CSVEGPISLSGNTIYF. The CDR3 DNA reads TGCAGCGTTGAAGGGCCCATCTCCCTCTCTGGAAACACCATATATTTT. The full variable domain, completed using reference TRBV29-1 and TRBJ1-3, is SAVISQKPSRDICQRGTSLTIQCQVDSQVTMMFWYRQQPGQSLTLIATANQGSEATYESGFVIDKFPISRPNLTFSTLTVSNMSPEDSSIYLCSVEGPISLSGNTIYFGEGSWLTVV.

This chain joins TRBV19 and TRBJ1-5; the D is unclear. The CDR3 sequence is 14 residues long. Germline V gene sequence: CDR1 LNHDA, CDR2 SQIVND (reference sequence). Trimming stripped 4 bases from V and 6 bases from J, with 13 bases between. CDR3 DNA sequence: TGTGCCAGTAGTAAGGGATTTGCGGGTCAGCCCCAGCATTTT. It codes for CASSKGFAGQPQHF.

V is TRBV4-2 and J is TRBJ1-3; 7 positions match TRBD1. The germline V gene has CDR1 LGHNA and CDR2 YNFKEQ. The CDR3 length is 15 residues. J was trimmed by 2 bases and V by 4 bases; bases with no gene match: 5. The CDR3 DNA sequence: TGTGCCAGCAGCCGAGACGGACAGGCTGGAAACACCATATATTTT. Protein: CASSRDGQAGNTIYF.

The chain carries TRBV25-1 and TRBJ1-3; no definite D call. Looked up from germline, CDR1 is MGHDK and CDR2 is SYGVNS. V was clipped by 6 bases and J by 1 base, with 10 bases between them. The CDR3 contains 14 residues. The CDR3 sequence is CASSPDSSGNTIYF. As DNA, the CDR3 is TGTGCCAGCAGCCCAGATTCATCTGGAAACACCATATATTTT.

The rearrangement links TRBV7-8 to TRBJ2-7; 7 nucleotides agree with TRBD1. Per the germline V gene, CDR1 is SGHVS and CDR2 is FQNEAQ. V shed 5 bases, J shed 0 bases, and the junction held 10 bases outside the gene matches. The CDR3 has 16 residues. The CDR3 here is CASSPRTGRSSYEQYF. The CDR3 DNA sequence: TGTGCCAGCAGCCCACGGACAGGTCGAAGCTCCTACGAGCAGTACTTC.

The chain has TRBV7-9 and TRBJ1-2, with 10 positions matching TRBD1. J lost 12 bases, V lost 1 base, and 2 bases had no gene match. The CDR3 sequence is 12 residues long. The V gene's germline CDR1 is SEHNR and CDR2 FQNEAQ (reference sequence). The CDR3 region is CASSLGDRGHTF. The CDR3 DNA follows: TGTGCCAGCAGCTTAGGGGACAGGGGTCACACCTTC.

The CDR3, as DNA: TGCGCCAGCAGCCCGTCGGGGCTAGCGGGGGCGAATGAGCAGTTCTTC. Protein: CASSPSGLAGANEQFF. The chain couples TRBV5-1 to TRBJ2-1; 10 nucleotides agree with TRBD2. The CDR3 totals 16 residues. V shed 4 bases and J 7 bases; nucleotides not matched to a gene: 11. Germline assignment: CDR1 SGHRS and CDR2 YFSETQ.

V and J are TRBV19 and TRBJ1-3, with 11 bases identical to TRBD1. The V gene's germline CDR1 is LNHDA and CDR2 SQIVND (reference sequence). The CDR3 has 15 amino acids. V lost 10 bases and J lost 2; bases outside the gene matches: 7. The CDR3 here is CATRDRGLAGNTIYF. CDR3 in DNA: TGTGCCACCCGGGACAGGGGGTTAGCTGGAAACACCATATATTTT.

The gene calls are TRBV6-5 and TRBJ2-1; TRBD1 aligns across 8 bases. Germline-derived CDR1 and CDR2 are MNHEY and SVGAGI. There are 14 residues in the CDR3. V shed 6 bases and J 3 bases; nucleotides not matched to a gene: 4. As DNA, the CDR3 is TGTGCCAGCAGCAGGACAGGGAACTACAATGAGCAGTTCTTC. Translating gives CASSRTGNYNEQFF.

V and J are TRBV2 and TRBJ1-2, with 10 bases lining up with TRBD1. CDR1 SNHLY and CDR2 FYNNEI come from the germline V gene. J was trimmed by 4 bases and V by 6 bases; bases with no gene match: 5. The CDR3 has 14 residues. In nucleotides, the CDR3 is TGTGCCAGCAGCCAGACAGGGGGCAGCTATGGCTACACCTTC. It yields the protein CASSQTGGSYGYTF.

This clone is a singleton in its sample. The J gene is TRBJ1-2, the V gene TRBV12-3 or TRBV12-4, with D possibly being TRBD1 (5 bases). V dropped 3 bases and J dropped 3 bases, with 8 bases sitting between them. This CDR3 comprises 13 residues. The CDR3 DNA reads TGTGCCAGCAGTTTTCGACAGTACTATGGCTACACCTTC. Its protein is CASSFRQYYGYTF.

This clone was recorded a few times. The same CDR3 arises from other DNA sequences in this sample as well. The chain combines TRBV18 with TRBJ1-5; tentative D call: TRBD1 (5 bases). V dropped 3 bases and J dropped 4 bases, with 10 bases sitting between them. The germline V gene encodes CDR1 KGHSH and CDR2 LQKENI. The CDR3 contains 14 residues. This chain's CDR3 is CASSPGQPNQPQHF. In DNA form, the CDR3 reads TGTGCCAGCTCACCGGGGCAGCCAAATCAGCCCCAGCATTTT.

The rearrangement joins TRBV7-3 to TRBJ2-1; 9 bases map to TRBD2. The CDR3 is 17 residues long. Unmatched junction bases numbered 8, after V lost 0 bases and J lost 5 bases. Per the germline V gene, CDR1 is SGHTA and CDR2 is FQGTGA. CDR3 DNA: TGTGCCAGCAGCTTAACGTCATATAGCGGGAGAAACAATGAGCAGTTCTTC. This gives the protein CASSLTSYSGRNNEQFF.

V usage is TRBV6-1 and J usage is TRBJ2-5; 10 nucleotides match TRBD2. With 3 bases clipped from V and 5 bases from J, the junction kept 6 bases outside the gene matches. CDR1 and CDR2 from the germline V gene are MNHNS and SASEGT. This CDR3 has 15 amino acids. CDR3 coding DNA: TGTGCCAGCAGTGAGCTAGCGGGAGAGGGCGAGACCCAGTACTTC. Translating it yields CASSELAGEGETQYF.

The chain uses TRBV12-3 or TRBV12-4 and TRBJ1-1, with D unresolved. The CDR3 totals 13 residues. The V and J ends lost 6 bases and 13 bases respectively, with 21 bases between them. The chain's CDR3 is CASSPPPGGRGFF. In DNA, the CDR3 is TGTGCCAGCAGCCCTCCGCCGGGTGGGCGGGGTTTCTTT.

This clone has a single count. This chain connects TRBV2 to TRBJ1-2; 11 bases fit TRBD1. CDR3 length: 14 residues. The germline CDR1 and CDR2 sequences are SNHLY and FYNNEI. The V segment lost 6 bases and the J segment 3 bases; nucleotides outside the gene matches: 3. CDR3 sequence (DNA): TGTGCCAGCAGGGGACAGGGGGTAGACTATGGCTACACCTTC. It encodes CASRGQGVDYGYTF.

The V gene is TRBV6-2 or TRBV6-3, the J gene TRBJ2-5, with 8 bases that match TRBD2. With 0 bases clipped from V and 6 bases from J, the junction kept 9 bases outside the gene matches. The CDR3 runs to 16 residues. Germline CDR1 reads MNHEY; CDR2 reads SVGEGT. Here the CDR3 DNA reads TGTGCCAGCAGTTACTCTTCTAGCGGGCTTCGTCAGACCCAGTACTTC. Translation: CASSYSSSGLRQTQYF.

The V gene is TRBV11-2, the J gene TRBJ2-1; D possibly corresponds to TRBD1 (5 bases). This CDR3 is built from 15 residues. Germline loops: CDR1 SGHAT, CDR2 FQNNGV. Trimming stripped 5 bases from V and 0 bases from J, with 11 bases between. The DNA for the CDR3 is TGTGCCAGCAGCGGGGCCCTTAGCTCCTACAATGAGCAGTTCTTC. Protein product: CASSGALSSYNEQFF.

The J gene is TRBJ2-2, the V gene TRBV5-6, with a possible D match to TRBD1 (5 bases). From germline, CDR1 is SGHDT and CDR2 YYEEEE. The CDR3 contains 14 residues. Between the trimmed V and J ends, which lost 5 bases and 0 bases, there was a span of 8 bases. The CDR3 bases are TGTGCCAGCAGGGACATTACGAACACCGGGGAGCTGTTTTTT. Translation gives CASRDITNTGELFF.

This clone has more than one count but fewer than ten. V and J are TRBV10-3 and TRBJ1-4; 12 positions match TRBD1. This CDR3 has 15 amino acids. The V segment lost 2 bases and the J segment 7 bases; nucleotides outside the gene matches: 2. Germline CDR1 and CDR2: ENHRY and SYGVKD. As DNA, the CDR3 is TGTGCCATCAGTGAGGGGACAGGGGGCGGTGAAAAACTGTTTTTT. This sequence encodes CAISEGTGGGEKLFF.

The rearrangement uses TRBV7-8 and TRBJ2-4, with TRBD1 identical over 9 bases. The germline CDR1 and CDR2 sequences are SGHVS and FQNEAQ. The CDR3 length is 12 residues. J was trimmed by 9 bases and V by 5 bases; bases with no gene match: 2. CDR3 in DNA: TGTGCCAGCAGCCCGGACAGGGGCATTCAGTACTTC. It yields the protein CASSPDRGIQYF.

The J gene is TRBJ2-3, the V gene TRBV4-2; D is perhaps TRBD2 (6 bases). CDR3 length equals 18 residues. V was trimmed by 0 bases and J by 0 bases, leaving 16 bases between them. Per germline, CDR1 LGHNA and CDR2 YNFKEQ. The CDR3 is CASSQDRVSGTSTDTQYF. CDR3 bases: TGTGCCAGCAGCCAAGATAGGGTTAGCGGAACCAGCACAGATACGCAGTATTTT.

The CDR3 DNA follows: TGCGCCAGCAGCTTGGCGCAGGGCTCTGAAGCTTTCTTT. Protein product: CASSLAQGSEAFF. The rearrangement joins TRBV5-1 to TRBJ1-1; weak D call: TRBD1 (5 bases). Looked up from germline, CDR1 is SGHRS and CDR2 is YFSETQ. The CDR3 runs 13 residues. The V end lost 0 bases, the J end lost 6 bases, and 9 bases lay between the germline ends.

The chain uses TRBV19 and TRBJ1-1, with a weak D call TRBD1 (5 bases). Germline-derived CDR1 and CDR2 are LNHDA and SQIVND (reference sequence). The V and J ends lost 5 bases and 4 bases respectively, with 14 bases between them. CDR3 length: 14 amino acids. The CDR3 DNA reads TGTGCCAGTAGTCGCTGGGGTAGGGGCACTGAAGCTTTCTTT. Its protein is CASSRWGRGTEAFF.

The V and J genes are TRBV25-1 and TRBJ2-7; D possibly corresponds to TRBD2 (6 bases). CDR3 length: 14 amino acids. CDR1 is MGHDK, CDR2 SYGVNS, per germline. Trimming took off 1 base at V and 4 bases at J, with 11 bases between the two ends. The chain's CDR3 is CASSEWGGGYEQYF. In DNA form, the CDR3 reads TGTGCCAGCAGTGAATGGGGTGGAGGGTACGAGCAGTACTTC.

The chain carries TRBV5-1 and TRBJ2-1, with 11 positions matching TRBD2. The CDR3 has 17 amino acids. The ends lost 0 bases at V and 4 bases at J; junction bases unmatched: 6. Germline assignment: CDR1 SGHRS and CDR2 YFSETQ. The CDR3 reads CASSLVSGTSGYNEQFF. The CDR3 region has the DNA TGCGCCAGCAGCTTGGTCTCTGGGACTAGCGGTTACAATGAGCAGTTCTTC.